This T cell receptor beta chain is drawn from a study of technical replicates of blood from several donors. This CDR3 is 13 amino acids long. The germline gives CDR1 KGHSH, CDR2 LQKENI. V lost 3 bases to trimming and J lost 5 bases; unmatched junction nucleotides: 4. Clones were sequenced by immunoSEQ multiplex PCR, and TCRdb holds only the in-frame ones, with some missing. This sample has 84,000 or so clones, with roughly 94% found just once. The chain combines TRBV18 with TRBJ2-7, with 7 bases aligning to TRBD1. The clonotype was recovered from a human donor in good health. Source material: T cells isolated from PBMCs. The CDR3 is CASSPTGFHEQYF. In DNA, the CDR3 is TGTGCCAGCTCACCGACAGGGTTCCACGAGCAGTACTTC.